These 5 T cell receptor beta chains were all obtained from the same sample, sequenced in a study of CD8+CD57+ T cells in acquired aplastic anemia. Genomic DNA acted as the template from which TCR beta VDJ combination and CDR3 sequence profiling were carried out. Each CDR3 protein gets one entry after TCRdb re-called the reads with MiXCR. This repertoire shows about 190,000 distinct CDR3 sequences, 64% found once; its top ten account for about 43%. The sample was sorted CD4+, CD8+, or CD8+CD57+ T cells (not recorded which) from PBMCs. These receptors were collected from a human donor with severe aplastic anemia or a healthy control (not recorded which).

This clonotype showed up many times. The CDR3 region is CASSPWTQTYGYTF. CDR3 coding DNA: TGTGCCAGCAGCCCGTGGACCCAAACCTATGGCTACACCTTC. The chain carries TRBV14 and TRBJ1-2, with D unresolved. The CDR3 runs 14 residues. V shed 4 bases and J shed 4 bases, with 13 bases lying between them. CDR1 and CDR2 from the germline V gene are SGHDN and FVKESK.

Here the CDR3 reads CSATKQGSNIYEQYF. Written as DNA, the CDR3 is TGCAGTGCTACGAAACAGGGAAGTAATATCTACGAGCAGTACTTC. The chain has TRBV20-1 and TRBJ2-7, with a possible D match to TRBD1 (6 bases). The CDR3 contains 15 residues. The germline gives CDR1 DFQATT, CDR2 SNEGSKA (reference sequence). Trimming removed 4 bases from V and 3 bases from J, with 19 bases in between.

The chain has TRBV10-3 and TRBJ2-2; 9 bases map to TRBD2. CDR1 and CDR2 from the germline V gene are ENHRY and SYGVKD. V shed 3 bases and J 4 bases; nucleotides not matched to a gene: 6. This CDR3 contains 16 residues. CDR3: CAISDSLAGSTGELFF. The CDR3 region has the DNA TGTGCCATCAGTGACAGCCTAGCGGGGTCCACCGGGGAGCTGTTTTTT.

This clonotype was picked up a small number of times. This rearrangement joins TRBV20-1 to TRBJ2-7, with D perhaps matching TRBD1 (6 bases). The CDR3 extends over 14 amino acids. Looked up from germline, CDR1 is DFQATT and CDR2 is SNEGSKA (reference sequence). V was trimmed by 4 bases and J by 1 base, leaving 14 bases between them. The CDR3 loop is CSATVGHSSYEQYF. CDR3 DNA sequence: TGCAGTGCTACTGTGGGACACTCTTCCTACGAGCAGTACTTC.

The chain has TRBV24-1 and TRBJ2-7, with TRBD2 matching over 9 bases. V dropped 4 bases and J dropped 4; count of bases not matched to a gene: 7. Germline-derived CDR1 and CDR2 are KGHDR and SFDVKD. This CDR3 region has 15 residues. In DNA form, the CDR3 reads TGTGCCACCAGTGACCCGACGACTAGCGGATACGAGCAGTACTTC. It yields the protein CATSDPTTSGYEQYF.